The clone carrying this TCR beta chain is a singleton in its sample. What it recognizes is unknown. The source of the sample is a study of CD8 T cells in Susac syndrome. Study observations and caveats: Individuals included in the TCR sequencing and HLA analysis were acknowledged by the study to be relatively few in number.

cDNA came from around 0.5 to 1 ug RNA primed by random hexamers. Amplification of TCR beta CDR3 used immunoSEQ multiplex PCR across 54 Vbeta and 13 Jbeta. TCRdb reanalysed the immunoSEQ multiplex PCR reads using MiXCR and keeps one entry per CDR3 protein. Of under 350,000 distinct CDR3 sequences in the sample, 92% were seen once. Sequencing targeted TCR beta in blood CD8+ and CD4+ T cells. The TEMRA cells underwent FACS enrichment, while the CD8+ and CD4+ T cells underwent negative isolation. CDR3 length: 11 residues. V was clipped by 7 bases and J by 2 bases, with 4 bases between them. Germline V gives CDR1 MNHEY, CDR2 SVGAGI.

The TCR originated in a human donor with multiple sclerosis. The rearrangement joins TRBV6-5 to TRBJ2-3; D call uncertain. The material sequenced was CD4+ T cells from PBMCs. The CDR3 spells CASTHTDTQYF. The CDR3 nucleotides read TGTGCCAGCACCCACACAGATACGCAGTATTTT.